These 3 T cell receptor beta chains were sequenced from one sample in a study of blood T cell repertoires in COVID-19 (dated by TCRdb to the early 2020s). To prepare the library, the immunoSEQ multiplex PCR assay was applied. TCRdb holds this immuneACCESS table with in-frame rearrangements only. Some clones are missing; in checked studies, unresolved V genes explain under half, and the rest has no known cause. The sample table shows fewer than 200,000 clones, and 80% to 90% are seen once. The leading ten clones occupy roughly 9.6% of the sample. The sequenced sample was peripheral blood. All receptors come from a woman between 35 and 50 years old with COVID-19, enrolled during active disease.

The chain has TRBV6-1 and TRBJ2-7; D gene ambiguous. Trimming took off 2 bases at V and 6 bases at J, with 11 bases between the two ends. Germline V gene sequence: CDR1 MNHNS, CDR2 SASEGT. The CDR3 is 13 residues long. The chain's CDR3 is CASSENWSTEQYF. Written as DNA, the CDR3 is TGTGCCAGCAGTGAAAACTGGTCTACCGAGCAGTACTTC.

The CDR3 DNA reads TGCGCCAGCAGCTTGGAGCTCTCTAGCGGGAGCACAGATACGCAGTATTTT. Translated, it gives CASSLELSSGSTDTQYF. V gene TRBV5-1 combines with J gene TRBJ2-3, with 8 bases aligning to TRBD2. Germline V gene data show CDR1 as SGHRS and CDR2 as YFSETQ. Trimming removed 0 bases from V and 0 bases from J; junction bases left unmatched: 6. This CDR3 contains 17 residues.

This chain connects TRBV5-1 to TRBJ1-1; a weak D match, TRBD1 (6 bases). The CDR3 contains 15 residues. With 7 bases removed from V and 7 bases from J, the gap between germline ends came to 23 bases. Germline values: CDR1 SGHRS, CDR2 YFSETQ. CDR3 nucleotides: TGCGCCAGCCAAGAATTCAGTGGGGGGGCCGGTGAAGCTTTCTTT. Its translation is CASQEFSGGAGEAFF.